The rows below give T cell receptor beta chains drawn from one sample of a study of CD8 T cells in ankylosing spondylitis. Via MiXCR, TCRdb re-called the 5' RACE reads, giving one row per CDR3 protein. The data show 130,000 or so distinct CDR3 sequences, about 15% seen once. The sample consisted of blood, either unsorted or a sorted T cell fraction (not recorded which). These TCRs come from a male donor with ankylosing spondylitis. Both conserved end residues are part of each CDR3. D genes are given only for firm matches. A row's size may be missing; if present it is once, few, many or a size class.

V: TRBV27
D: NA
J: TRBJ2-1
size: many
CDR3: CASSTSGEQFF
DNA: TGTGCCAGCAGTACCAGCGGGGAGCAGTTCTTC

V: TRBV4-1
D: TRBD2
J: TRBJ2-7
size: NA
CDR3: CASSQVLTSETYEQYF
DNA: TGCGCCAGCAGCCAAGTGTTGACTAGCGAAACCTACGAGCAGTACTTC

V: TRBV7-3
D: NA
J: TRBJ1-1
size: NA
CDR3: CASSPTAMNTEAFF
DNA: TGTGCCAGCAGCCCGACAGCCATGAACACTGAAGCTTTCTTT

V: TRBV12-3/TRBV12-4
D: NA
J: TRBJ1-2
size: once
CDR3: CASRDRDATNYGYTF
DNA: TGTGCCAGCAGGGACCGGGACGCCACTAACTATGGCTACACCTTC

V: TRBV25-1
D: TRBD2
J: TRBJ2-1
size: few
CDR3: CASSERKREGVLNGQFF
DNA: TGTGCCAGCAGTGAGAGGAAGCGGGAGGGGGTACTTAATGGGCAGTTCTTC

V: TRBV7-8
D: TRBD2
J: TRBJ2-2
size: NA
CDR3: CASSLLTSGRTGELFF
DNA: TGTGCCAGCAGCTTATTGACTAGCGGGAGAACCGGGGAGCTGTTTTTT

V: TRBV5-1
D: NA
J: TRBJ2-2
size: few
CDR3: CASSLWDVNTGELFF
DNA: TGCGCCAGCAGCTTGTGGGATGTCAACACCGGGGAGCTGTTTTTT

V: TRBV6-1
D: TRBD1
J: TRBJ2-7
size: NA
CDR3: CASTGTGKYEQYF
DNA: TGTGCCAGCACTGGGACAGGGAAATACGAGCAGTACTTC

V: TRBV28
D: NA
J: TRBJ2-7
size: few
CDR3: CASTPDGSSYEQYF
DNA: TGTGCCAGCACCCCTGACGGGAGCTCCTACGAGCAGTACTTC

V: TRBV12-3/TRBV12-4
D: TRBD2
J: TRBJ2-2
size: NA
CDR3: CASSFGTSASGELFF
DNA: TGTGCCAGCAGTTTCGGGACTAGCGCGTCCGGGGAGCTGTTTTTT

V: TRBV28
D: NA
J: TRBJ2-5
size: few
CDR3: CASSLGLQTLQETQYF
DNA: TGTGCCAGCAGTTTAGGACTTCAGACTCTACAAGAGACCCAGTACTTC

V: TRBV12-3/TRBV12-4
D: TRBD1
J: TRBJ2-5
size: few
CDR3: CASSFLQQGGFKETQYF
DNA: TGTGCCAGCAGTTTTCTCCAACAGGGGGGATTCAAAGAGACCCAGTACTTC

V: TRBV6-1
D: NA
J: TRBJ1-2
size: NA
CDR3: CASSGATF
DNA: TGTGCCAGCAGCGGCGCGACCTTC

V: TRBV6-5
D: TRBD2
J: TRBJ2-1
size: NA
CDR3: CACSYSGLAGGPDNEQFF
DNA: TGTGCCTGCAGTTACTCGGGACTAGCGGGAGGGCCTGACAATGAGCAGTTCTTC

V: TRBV27
D: NA
J: TRBJ1-5
size: few
CDR3: CASSSGQPYQPQHF
DNA: TGTGCCAGCAGTTCAGGACAGCCATATCAGCCCCAGCATTTT

V: TRBV6-2/TRBV6-3
D: NA
J: TRBJ2-1
size: few
CDR3: CASSYLGLGNEQFF
DNA: TGTGCCAGCAGTTATCTGGGTCTCGGGAATGAGCAGTTCTTC

V: TRBV28
D: NA
J: TRBJ2-1
size: few
CDR3: CASSHLRTLNEQFF
DNA: TGTGCCAGCAGCCACCTGCGGACCCTCAATGAGCAGTTCTTC

V: TRBV11-2
D: NA
J: TRBJ2-3
size: few
CDR3: CASSGGGAPRTDTQYF
DNA: TGTGCCAGCAGCGGGGGTGGCGCACCCCGCACAGATACGCAGTATTTT

V: TRBV28
D: TRBD2
J: TRBJ2-1
size: once
CDR3: CASRTSGRAPNEQFF
DNA: TGTGCCAGCAGAACGAGCGGGAGGGCTCCCAATGAGCAGTTCTTC

V: TRBV20-1
D: NA
J: TRBJ2-7
size: few
CDR3: CSARDVTYEQYF
DNA: TGCAGTGCTAGAGATGTTACCTACGAGCAGTACTTC

V: TRBV7-9
D: TRBD2
J: TRBJ2-1
size: many
CDR3: CASRKTSGRVEQFF
DNA: TGTGCCAGCAGGAAGACTAGCGGGAGGGTTGAGCAGTTCTTC

V: TRBV7-9
D: NA
J: TRBJ1-4
size: many
CDR3: CASSANIGQTNEKLFF
DNA: TGTGCCAGCAGCGCGAACATTGGACAGACTAATGAAAAACTGTTTTTT

V: TRBV5-1
D: NA
J: TRBJ2-1
size: NA
CDR3: CASSTLGGVADEQFF
DNA: TGCGCCAGCAGCACCCTAGGGGGAGTTGCGGATGAGCAGTTCTTC

V: TRBV6-2/TRBV6-3
D: NA
J: TRBJ2-1
size: NA
CDR3: CASSYGDSYNEQFF
DNA: TGTGCCAGCAGTTACGGGGACTCCTACAATGAGCAGTTCTTC

V: TRBV12-3/TRBV12-4
D: NA
J: TRBJ2-1
size: many
CDR3: CASSLGSGPSYNEQFF
DNA: TGTGCCAGCAGTTTGGGATCCGGACCATCCTACAATGAGCAGTTCTTC

V: TRBV12-3/TRBV12-4
D: TRBD2
J: TRBJ2-1
size: NA
CDR3: CASTSSEVRLAGSSYNEQFF
DNA: TGTGCCAGCACCTCCTCTGAGGTGAGACTAGCGGGATCGTCCTACAATGAGCAGTTCTTC

V: TRBV7-9
D: NA
J: TRBJ2-1
size: few
CDR3: CASRPRGYNEQFF
DNA: TGTGCCAGCAGACCGCGGGGTTACAATGAGCAGTTCTTC

V: TRBV29-1
D: NA
J: TRBJ2-1
size: NA
CDR3: CSVDQFPYNEQFF
DNA: TGCAGCGTTGATCAATTTCCTTACAATGAGCAGTTCTTC

V: TRBV28
D: TRBD2
J: TRBJ2-3
size: few
CDR3: CASSSPLILAGGTDTQYF
DNA: TGTGCCAGCAGTTCCCCTCTTATACTAGCGGGGGGCACAGATACGCAGTATTTT

V: TRBV29-1
D: TRBD2
J: TRBJ2-1
size: many
CDR3: CSVEAATSGKSRYNEQFF
DNA: TGCAGCGTTGAAGCCGCGACTAGCGGAAAATCGCGGTACAATGAGCAGTTCTTC

V: TRBV27
D: NA
J: TRBJ1-1
size: NA
CDR3: CASAHPWGNTEAFF
DNA: TGTGCCAGCGCTCACCCTTGGGGGAACACTGAAGCTTTCTTT

V: TRBV28
D: NA
J: TRBJ2-7
size: NA
CDR3: CASTPNSYEQYF
DNA: TGTGCCAGCACCCCAAACTCCTACGAGCAGTACTTC

V: TRBV27
D: TRBD2
J: TRBJ2-7
size: many
CDR3: CASSLAGAYEQYF
DNA: TGTGCCAGCAGTTTAGCGGGAGCGTACGAGCAGTACTTC

V: TRBV20-1
D: NA
J: TRBJ2-5
size: NA
CDR3: CSATSPHTQETQYF
DNA: TGCAGTGCTACGAGTCCCCACACACAAGAGACCCAGTACTTC

V: TRBV11-2
D: TRBD2
J: TRBJ2-1
size: NA
CDR3: CASSLDIGGIYNEQFF
DNA: TGTGCCAGCAGCTTAGATATCGGGGGGATCTACAATGAGCAGTTCTTC

V: TRBV7-9
D: NA
J: TRBJ2-1
size: NA
CDR3: CASSLKAVSPLYEQFF
DNA: TGTGCCAGCAGCTTAAAAGCAGTCTCCCCGTTGTATGAGCAGTTCTTC

V: TRBV9
D: TRBD2
J: TRBJ2-7
size: few
CDR3: CASSASGGRAYYEQYF
DNA: TGTGCCAGCAGCGCCTCGGGCGGGAGGGCCTACTACGAGCAGTACTTC

V: TRBV14
D: NA
J: TRBJ2-7
size: once
CDR3: CASSQDSRLWSSYEQYF
DNA: TGTGCCAGCAGCCAAGATTCCCGACTTTGGAGCTCCTACGAGCAGTACTTC

V: TRBV5-6
D: NA
J: TRBJ2-7
size: NA
CDR3: CASRTSIYASSYEQYF
DNA: TGTGCCAGCAGGACGAGCATATACGCTAGCTCCTACGAGCAGTACTTC

V: TRBV29-1
D: NA
J: TRBJ2-7
size: many
CDR3: CSVIKWAGSSYEQYF
DNA: TGCAGCGTGATAAAATGGGCGGGGAGCTCCTACGAGCAGTACTTC

V: TRBV20-1
D: NA
J: TRBJ1-2
size: NA
CDR3: CSARDPQGTNYGYTF
DNA: TGCAGTGCTAGAGACCCCCAGGGAACGAACTATGGCTACACCTTC

V: TRBV20-1
D: NA
J: TRBJ2-2
size: few
CDR3: CSARVLGVGELFF
DNA: TGCAGTGCTAGGGTCCTAGGCGTCGGGGAGCTGTTTTTT

V: TRBV9
D: NA
J: TRBJ1-2
size: NA
CDR3: CASTQGFDYGYTF
DNA: TGTGCCAGCACCCAGGGCTTTGACTATGGCTACACCTTC

V: TRBV3-1
D: TRBD2
J: TRBJ2-7
size: NA
CDR3: CASSVASGNYEQYF
DNA: TGTGCCAGTTCCGTTGCCAGCGGGAACTACGAGCAGTACTTC

V: TRBV27
D: NA
J: TRBJ2-3
size: few
CDR3: CATARGSDTQYF
DNA: TGTGCCACCGCCCGGGGGTCAGATACGCAGTATTTT

V: TRBV5-5
D: NA
J: TRBJ2-1
size: NA
CDR3: CASSGTGTSVSYNEQFF
DNA: TGTGCCAGCAGCGGCACCGGGACTTCCGTCTCCTACAATGAGCAGTTCTTC

V: TRBV5-1
D: TRBD1
J: TRBJ2-5
size: NA
CDR3: CASSTDRGQTETQYF
DNA: TGCGCCAGCAGCACCGACAGGGGACAAACAGAGACCCAGTACTTC

V: TRBV4-2
D: NA
J: TRBJ2-7
size: few
CDR3: CASSQDLSSGYEQYF
DNA: TGTGCCAGCAGCCAAGATCTATCCAGTGGGTACGAGCAGTACTTC

V: TRBV27
D: NA
J: TRBJ2-7
size: NA
CDR3: CASRGLPSDEQYF
DNA: TGTGCCAGCAGGGGACTGCCGTCGGACGAGCAGTACTTC

V: TRBV29-1
D: TRBD1
J: TRBJ2-7
size: few
CDR3: CSVEGGDRLEQYF
DNA: TGCAGCGTTGAAGGTGGGGACAGACTTGAGCAGTACTTC

V: TRBV28
D: NA
J: TRBJ2-7
size: NA
CDR3: CASSLRKAYEQYF
DNA: TGTGCCAGCAGTTTGCGCAAGGCCTACGAGCAGTACTTC

V: TRBV10-2
D: NA
J: TRBJ2-7
size: few
CDR3: CASSYTIRDGYEQYF
DNA: TGCGCCAGCAGTTATACAATCCGGGACGGCTACGAGCAGTACTTC

V: TRBV27
D: NA
J: TRBJ2-7
size: few
CDR3: CASNRGGPSYEQYF
DNA: TGTGCCAGCAATAGGGGGGGCCCCTCCTACGAGCAGTACTTC

V: TRBV11-2
D: NA
J: TRBJ2-1
size: NA
CDR3: CASSSEGENEQFF
DNA: TGTGCCAGCAGCTCCGAGGGCGAAAATGAGCAGTTCTTC